What follows are 2 T cell receptor beta chains derived from one specimen sequenced in a study of T cell responses to AZD1222 COVID-19 vaccine. Libraries were prepared by immunoSEQ multiplex PCR; TCRdb keeps only in-frame clonotypes and omits some of them. The sample holds some 180,000 clones, roughly 92% seen once. The specimen comprised peripheral blood, sampled on day 0 of AZD1222 vaccination. These receptors came from an adult in good health.

The chain links TRBV3-1 (or the pseudogene TRBV3-2) to TRBJ2-1; a possible D gene is TRBD2 (6 bases). V lost 4 bases to trimming and J lost 7 bases, with 11 bases between them. CDR3 size: 13 residues. Germline V lookup: CDR1 LGHDT, CDR2 YNNKEL (reference sequence). The CDR3 DNA reads as TGTGCCAGCAGCCCCTGGGAGGCAAATGAGCAGTTCTTC. Translated: CASSPWEANEQFF.

The J gene is TRBJ1-2, the V gene TRBV7-2; D is undetermined. Germline V gives CDR1 SGHTA, CDR2 FQGNSA. CDR3 length equals 14 residues. The germline V and J ends were trimmed by 2 bases and 4 bases, with 11 bases remaining between them. The CDR3 DNA reads as TGTGCCAGCAGCTTACAAAACTCTTTCTATGGCTACACCTTC. Translation: CASSLQNSFYGYTF. Variable domain in full (rest from reference TRBV7-2 and TRBJ1-2): GAGVSQSPSNKVTEKGKDVELRCDPISGHTALYWYRQSLGQGLEFLIYFQGNSAPDKSGLPSDRFSAERTGGSVSTLTIQRTQQEDSAVYLCASSLQNSFYGYTFGSGTRLTVV.